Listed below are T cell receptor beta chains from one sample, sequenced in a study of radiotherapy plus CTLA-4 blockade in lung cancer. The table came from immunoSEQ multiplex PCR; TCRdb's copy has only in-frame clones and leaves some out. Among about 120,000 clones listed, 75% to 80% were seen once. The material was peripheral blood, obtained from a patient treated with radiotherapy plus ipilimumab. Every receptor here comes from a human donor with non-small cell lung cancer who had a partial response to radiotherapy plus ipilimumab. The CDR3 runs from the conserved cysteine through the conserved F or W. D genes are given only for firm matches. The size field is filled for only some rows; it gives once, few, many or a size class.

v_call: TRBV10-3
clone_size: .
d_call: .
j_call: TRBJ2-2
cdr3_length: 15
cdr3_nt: TGTGCCATCAGTGAATGGCCGCCAGACACCGGGGAGCTGTTTTTT
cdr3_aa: CAISEWPPDTGELFF

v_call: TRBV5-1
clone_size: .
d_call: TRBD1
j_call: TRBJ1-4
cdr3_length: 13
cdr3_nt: TGCGCCAGCTCGAGGGACAGAACCGAAAAACTGTTTTTT
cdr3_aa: CASSRDRTEKLFF

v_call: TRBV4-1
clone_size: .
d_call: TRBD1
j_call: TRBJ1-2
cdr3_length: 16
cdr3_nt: TGCGCCAGCAGCCAAGGCAGGGGGACGTCTAGCTATGGCTACACCTTC
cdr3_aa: CASSQGRGTSSYGYTF

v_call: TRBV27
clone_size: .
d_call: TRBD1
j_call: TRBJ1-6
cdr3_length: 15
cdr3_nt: TGTGCCAGCAGTTTATTGGGGACAGGGAATTCACCCCTCCACTTT
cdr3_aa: CASSLLGTGNSPLHF

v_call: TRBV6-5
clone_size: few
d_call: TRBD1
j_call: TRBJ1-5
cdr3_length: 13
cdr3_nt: TGTGCCAGCAGTGGACAGGGGAGGCAGCCCCAGCATTTT
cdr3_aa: CASSGQGRQPQHF

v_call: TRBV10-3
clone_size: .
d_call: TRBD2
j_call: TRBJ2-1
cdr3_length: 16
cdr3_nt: TGTGCCATCAGCGAGCTAGCGGGAGTGACCTACAATGAGCAGTTCTTC
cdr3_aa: CAISELAGVTYNEQFF

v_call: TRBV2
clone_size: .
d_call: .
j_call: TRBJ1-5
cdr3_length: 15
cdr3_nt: TGTGCCAGCAGTTTTAGGAGGAGTAGCAATCAGCCCCAGCATTTT
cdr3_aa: CASSFRRSSNQPQHF

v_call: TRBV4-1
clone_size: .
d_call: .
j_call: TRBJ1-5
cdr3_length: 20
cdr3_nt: TGCGCCAGCAGCCAAGATCGGGGAGCAGGCCCGGAGGTAAGCAATCAGCCCCAGCATTTT
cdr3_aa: CASSQDRGAGPEVSNQPQHF

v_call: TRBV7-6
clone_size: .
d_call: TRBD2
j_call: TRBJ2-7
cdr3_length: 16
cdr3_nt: TGTGCCAGCAGCCCGCCGGGACTAGCGGAACCCTACGAGCAGTACTTC
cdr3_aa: CASSPPGLAEPYEQYF

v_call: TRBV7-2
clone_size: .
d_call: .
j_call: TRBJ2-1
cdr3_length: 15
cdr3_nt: TGTGCCAGCAGCTTAAGTGCGTCCGGGAGTGTTGAGCAGTTCTTC
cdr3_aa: CASSLSASGSVEQFF

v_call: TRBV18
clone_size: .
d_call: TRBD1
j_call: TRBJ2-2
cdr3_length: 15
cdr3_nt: TGTGCCAGCTCACCGGGACAGGGGGCAACCGGGGAGCTGTTTTTT
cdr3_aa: CASSPGQGATGELFF

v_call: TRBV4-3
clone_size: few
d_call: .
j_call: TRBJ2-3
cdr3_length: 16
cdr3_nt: TGCGCCAGCAGCCAGGGCGTAGCGACAAGCACAGATACGCAGTATTTT
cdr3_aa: CASSQGVATSTDTQYF

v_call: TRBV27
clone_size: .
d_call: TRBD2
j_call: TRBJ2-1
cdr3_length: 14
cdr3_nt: TGTGCCAGCAGTAGCCTAGCGGATTACAATGAGCAGTTCTTC
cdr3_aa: CASSSLADYNEQFF

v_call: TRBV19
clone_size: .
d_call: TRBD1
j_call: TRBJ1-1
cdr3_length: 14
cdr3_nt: TGTGCCAGTAGCCACAGGGGTGGGAGCACTGAAGCTTTCTTT
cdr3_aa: CASSHRGGSTEAFF

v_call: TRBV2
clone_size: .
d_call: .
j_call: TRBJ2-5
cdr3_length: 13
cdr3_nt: TGTGCCAGCAGTACCGACAGACAAGAGACCCAGTACTTC
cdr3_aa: CASSTDRQETQYF

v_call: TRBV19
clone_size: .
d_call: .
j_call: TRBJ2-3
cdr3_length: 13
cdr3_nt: TGTGCCAGTATAGAGTGGGGGGGCGATACGCAGTATTTT
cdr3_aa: CASIEWGGDTQYF

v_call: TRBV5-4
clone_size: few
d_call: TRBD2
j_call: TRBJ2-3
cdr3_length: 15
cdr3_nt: TGTGCCAGCAGCGCCACTAGCGCCAGCACAGATACGCAGTATTTT
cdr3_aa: CASSATSASTDTQYF

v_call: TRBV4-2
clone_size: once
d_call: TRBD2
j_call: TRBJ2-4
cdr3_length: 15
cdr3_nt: TGTGCCAGCAGCCGCACGGGAGGGTCGGAAAACATTCAGTACTTC
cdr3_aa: CASSRTGGSENIQYF

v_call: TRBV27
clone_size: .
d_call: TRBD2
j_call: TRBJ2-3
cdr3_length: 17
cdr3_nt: TGTGCCAGTACGACTAGCGGGAGTCTCCTGGGCACAGATACGCAGTATTTT
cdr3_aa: CASTTSGSLLGTDTQYF

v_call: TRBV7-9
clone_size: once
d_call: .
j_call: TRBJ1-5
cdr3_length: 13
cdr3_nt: TGTGCCAGCAGCCAGGAAAGCAATCAGCCCCAGCATTTT
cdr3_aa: CASSQESNQPQHF

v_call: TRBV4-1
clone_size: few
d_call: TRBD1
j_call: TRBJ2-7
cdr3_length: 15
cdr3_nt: TGCGCCAGCAGCGCGGCAGGGGGCGCGGATTTCGAGCAGTACTTC
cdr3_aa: CASSAAGGADFEQYF

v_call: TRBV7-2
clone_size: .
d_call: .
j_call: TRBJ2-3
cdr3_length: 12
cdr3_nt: TGTGCCAGCAGCCCAAAAGCGGATGCGCAGTATTTT
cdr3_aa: CASSPKADAQYF

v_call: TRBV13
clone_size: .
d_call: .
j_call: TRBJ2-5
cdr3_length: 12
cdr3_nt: TGTGCCAGCAATCCGGGGTCCGGGACCCAGTACTTC
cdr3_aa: CASNPGSGTQYF

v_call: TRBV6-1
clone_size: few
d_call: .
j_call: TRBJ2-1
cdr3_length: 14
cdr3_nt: TGTGCCAGCAGCCCCGGGGACACCTACAATGAGCAGTTCTTC
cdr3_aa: CASSPGDTYNEQFF

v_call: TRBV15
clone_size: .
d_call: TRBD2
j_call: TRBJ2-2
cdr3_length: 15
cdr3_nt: TGTGCCACCAGCAGAGATGTTAGCGGGAGCGGGGAGCTGTTTTTT
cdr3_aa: CATSRDVSGSGELFF

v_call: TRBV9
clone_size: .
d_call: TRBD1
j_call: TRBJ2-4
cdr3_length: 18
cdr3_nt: TGTGCCAGCAGCGTAGGGACAGGGGATCGACTTTCCAAAAACATTCAGTACTTC
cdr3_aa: CASSVGTGDRLSKNIQYF

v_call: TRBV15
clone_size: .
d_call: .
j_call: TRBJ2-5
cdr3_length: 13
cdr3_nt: TGTGCCACCAGCAGAGATAACCAAGAGACCCAGTACTTC
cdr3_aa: CATSRDNQETQYF

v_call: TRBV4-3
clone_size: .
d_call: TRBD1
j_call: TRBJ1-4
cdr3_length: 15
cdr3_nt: TGCGCCAGCAGCCAAGATGAGGGACAGGGGCAAAAACTGTTTTTT
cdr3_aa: CASSQDEGQGQKLFF

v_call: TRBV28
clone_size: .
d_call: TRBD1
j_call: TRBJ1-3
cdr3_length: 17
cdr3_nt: TGTGCCAGCAGTTTGGGTAGAGGGTCAGGGGGCGTGAACACCATATATTTT
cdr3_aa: CASSLGRGSGGVNTIYF

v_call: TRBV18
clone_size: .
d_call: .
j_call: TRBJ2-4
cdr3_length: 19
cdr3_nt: TGTGCCAGCTCACCACTCTTCCCCGGGGAATCTCCCCTAAAAACATTTCAGTACTTC
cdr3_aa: CASSPLFPGESPLKTFQYF

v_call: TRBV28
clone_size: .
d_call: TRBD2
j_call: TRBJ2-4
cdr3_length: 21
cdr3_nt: TGTGCCAGCAGTTTGGGGATAGTACTAGCGGGAGGGTCCTTAGCCAAAAACATTCAGTACTTC
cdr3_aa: CASSLGIVLAGGSLAKNIQYF

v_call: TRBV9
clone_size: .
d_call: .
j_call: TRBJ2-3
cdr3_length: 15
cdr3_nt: TGTGCCAGCAGCGTAGCCGGGGGGCGCACAGATACGCAGTATTTT
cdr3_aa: CASSVAGGRTDTQYF

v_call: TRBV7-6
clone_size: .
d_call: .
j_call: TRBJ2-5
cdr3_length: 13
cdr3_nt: TGTGCCAGCAGCTTCCCCTACCAAGAGACCCAGTACTTC
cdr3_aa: CASSFPYQETQYF

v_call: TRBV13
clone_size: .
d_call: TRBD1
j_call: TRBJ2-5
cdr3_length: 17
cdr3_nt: TGTGCCAGCAGCAAAGGAGACCCGGGACAGGGGCGAGAGACCCAGTACTTC
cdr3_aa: CASSKGDPGQGRETQYF

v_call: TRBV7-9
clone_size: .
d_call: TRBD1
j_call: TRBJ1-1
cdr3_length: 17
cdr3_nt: TGTGCCAGCAGCTTAAACCCATTGGACAGGGGAAACACTGAAGCTTTCTTT
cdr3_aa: CASSLNPLDRGNTEAFF

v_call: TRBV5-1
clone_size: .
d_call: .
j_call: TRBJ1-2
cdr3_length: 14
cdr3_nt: TGCGCCAGCAGGAGTGAGGGAGCAAACTATGGCTACACCTTC
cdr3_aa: CASRSEGANYGYTF

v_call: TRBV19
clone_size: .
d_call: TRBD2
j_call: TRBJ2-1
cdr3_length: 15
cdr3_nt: TGTGCCAGTAGTATCCCGGGCGGGAGGTTCGATGAGCAGTTCTTC
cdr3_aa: CASSIPGGRFDEQFF

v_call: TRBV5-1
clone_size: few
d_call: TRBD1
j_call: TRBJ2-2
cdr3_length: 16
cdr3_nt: TGCGCCAGCGGGGGTACAGGGGGCGCGGGCACCGGGGAGCTGTTTTTT
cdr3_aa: CASGGTGGAGTGELFF

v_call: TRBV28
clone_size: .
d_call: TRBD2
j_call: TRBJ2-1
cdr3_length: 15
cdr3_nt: TGTGCCCCGCCCGACACTAGCGGGACCTACAATGAGCAGTTCTTC
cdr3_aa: CAPPDTSGTYNEQFF

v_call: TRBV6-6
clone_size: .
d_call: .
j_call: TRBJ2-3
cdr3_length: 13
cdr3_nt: TGTGCCAGCACCCCCCCGAGCACAGATACGCAGTATTTT
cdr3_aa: CASTPPSTDTQYF

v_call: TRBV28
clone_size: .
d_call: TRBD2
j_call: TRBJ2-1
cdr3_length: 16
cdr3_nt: TGTGCCAGCAGCTCCCTAGCGGGAGCCACCTACAATGAGCAGTTCTTC
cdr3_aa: CASSSLAGATYNEQFF

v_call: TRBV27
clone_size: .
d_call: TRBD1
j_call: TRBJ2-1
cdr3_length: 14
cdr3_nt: TGTGCCACCCCCCACCGGGACAGCCGCAATGAGCAGTTCTTC
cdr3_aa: CATPHRDSRNEQFF

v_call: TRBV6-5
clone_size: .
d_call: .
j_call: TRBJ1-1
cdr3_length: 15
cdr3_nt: TGTGCCAGCAGCCTGGGGTCAGGGAGGTCTCATGAAGCTTTCTTT
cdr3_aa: CASSLGSGRSHEAFF

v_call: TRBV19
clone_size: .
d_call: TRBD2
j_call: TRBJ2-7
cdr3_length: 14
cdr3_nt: TGTGCCAGTAGCGGGGCTAGCGGGGCCTACGAGCAGTACTTC
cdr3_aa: CASSGASGAYEQYF

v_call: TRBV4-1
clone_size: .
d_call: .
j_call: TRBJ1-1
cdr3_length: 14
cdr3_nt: TGCGCCAGCAGCCCCCAATCCCCAGACACTGAAGCTTTCTTT
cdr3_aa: CASSPQSPDTEAFF